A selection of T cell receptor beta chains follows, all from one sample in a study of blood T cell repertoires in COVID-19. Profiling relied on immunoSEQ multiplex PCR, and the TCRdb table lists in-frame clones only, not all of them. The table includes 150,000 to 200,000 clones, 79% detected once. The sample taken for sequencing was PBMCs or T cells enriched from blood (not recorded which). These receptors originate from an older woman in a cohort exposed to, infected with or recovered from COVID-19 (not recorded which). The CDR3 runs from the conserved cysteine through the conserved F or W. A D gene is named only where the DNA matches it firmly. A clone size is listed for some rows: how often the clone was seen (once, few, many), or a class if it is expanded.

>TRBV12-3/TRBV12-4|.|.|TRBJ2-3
CASSSGYDTQYF
TGTGCCAGCTCCTCGGGTTATGATACGCAGTATTTT
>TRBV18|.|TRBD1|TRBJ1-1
CASSPNTGGYITEAFF
TGTGCCAGCTCACCTAATACAGGGGGATATATCACTGAAGCTTTCTTT
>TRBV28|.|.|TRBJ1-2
CASRGLTDLYGYTF
TGTGCCAGCCGAGGCCTGACTGACCTTTATGGCTACACCTTC
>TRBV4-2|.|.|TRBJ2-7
CASSQEGPGSGYEQYF
TGTGCCAGCAGCCAAGAGGGACCCGGGAGTGGCTACGAGCAGTACTTC
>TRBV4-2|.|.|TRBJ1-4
CASSQEGALNEKLFF
TGTGCCAGCAGCCAAGAAGGGGCGCTTAATGAAAAACTGTTTTTT
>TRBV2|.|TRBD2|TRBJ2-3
CASRLGGLAGTDTQYF
TGTGCCAGCAGGCTAGGAGGACTAGCGGGCACAGATACGCAGTATTTT
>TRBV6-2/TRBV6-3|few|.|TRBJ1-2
CASSYSISLTAGYGYTF
TGTGCCAGCAGTTACTCTATCTCTTTGACAGCCGGCTATGGCTACACCTTC
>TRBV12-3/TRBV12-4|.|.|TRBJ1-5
CASSPQMQPQHF
TGTGCCAGCAGCCCCCAGATGCAGCCCCAGCATTTT
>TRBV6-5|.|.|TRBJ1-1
CASSPSRGASTEAFF
TGTGCCAGCAGTCCCTCTCGGGGGGCGAGCACTGAAGCTTTCTTT
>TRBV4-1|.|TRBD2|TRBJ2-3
CASSPGLAGVVDTQYF
TGCGCCAGCAGCCCGGGACTAGCGGGAGTAGTGGATACGCAGTATTTT
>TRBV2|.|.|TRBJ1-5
CASRGSVEGQPQHF
TGTGCCAGCCGCGGTTCAGTCGAGGGTCAGCCCCAGCATTTT
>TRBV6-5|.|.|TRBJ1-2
CASSYSAGGGYTF
TGTGCCAGCAGTTACTCTGCCGGAGGTGGCTACACCTTC
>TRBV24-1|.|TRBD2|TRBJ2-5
CATSDFTSGRARETQYF
TGTGCCACCAGTGATTTTACTAGCGGGAGGGCCAGGGAGACCCAGTACTTC
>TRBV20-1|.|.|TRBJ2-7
CSVSSRPSSYEQYF
TGCAGTGTTAGTAGTAGACCTAGCTCCTACGAGCAGTACTTC
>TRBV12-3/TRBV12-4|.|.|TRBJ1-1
CASSYAANTEAFF
TGTGCCAGCAGTTATGCGGCGAACACTGAAGCTTTCTTT
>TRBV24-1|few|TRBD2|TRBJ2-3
CATRGSTSGSPDTQYF
TGTGCCACCAGAGGGTCGACTAGCGGGAGCCCCGATACGCAGTATTTT
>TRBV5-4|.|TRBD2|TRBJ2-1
CASSSGALAGNEQFF
TGTGCCAGCAGCTCCGGGGCCCTAGCGGGAAATGAGCAGTTCTTC
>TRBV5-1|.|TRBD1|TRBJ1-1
CASRWGQMNTEAFF
TGCGCCAGCAGATGGGGACAGATGAACACTGAAGCTTTCTTT
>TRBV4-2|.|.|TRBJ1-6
CASSQDLVPGVGSPLHF
TGTGCCAGCAGCCAAGATCTTGTTCCAGGGGTGGGATCACCCCTCCACTTT
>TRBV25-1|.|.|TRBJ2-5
CASSEFRGGRETQYF
TGTGCCAGCAGTGAATTTAGGGGCGGCCGGGAGACCCAGTACTTC
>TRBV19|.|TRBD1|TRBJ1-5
CASKKRTGDSNQPQHF
TGTGCCAGTAAGAAGAGGACAGGGGATAGCAATCAGCCCCAGCATTTT
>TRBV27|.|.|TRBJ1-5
CASSLMGGGQPQHF
TGTGCCAGCAGTTTAATGGGGGGGGGACAGCCCCAGCATTTT
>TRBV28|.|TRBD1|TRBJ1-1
CASSSRGLRRQAFF
TGTGCCAGCAGTTCGAGGGGGCTCCGTCGCCAAGCTTTCTTT
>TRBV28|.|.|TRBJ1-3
CASTEGGGRGNTIYF
TGTGCCAGCACCGAAGGTGGGGGCCGGGGAAACACCATATATTTT
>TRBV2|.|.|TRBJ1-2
CASSEQGSYGYTF
TGTGCCAGCAGTGAACAGGGAAGCTATGGCTACACCTTC
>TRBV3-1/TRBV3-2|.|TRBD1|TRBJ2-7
CASSQLDRDEQYF
TGTGCCAGCAGCCAGCTAGACAGGGACGAGCAGTACTTC
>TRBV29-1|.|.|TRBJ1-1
CSVEYSHTEAFF
TGCAGCGTTGAATACAGTCACACTGAAGCTTTCTTT
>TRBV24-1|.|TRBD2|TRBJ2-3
CATSDSLAGDTQYF
TGTGCCACCAGTGATTCACTAGCGGGAGATACGCAGTATTTT
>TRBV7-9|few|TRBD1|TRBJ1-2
CASSQGQGNYGYTF
TGTGCCAGCAGCCAGGGACAGGGGAACTATGGCTACACCTTC
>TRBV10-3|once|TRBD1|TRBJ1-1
CAISRDRGNTEAFF
TGTGCCATCAGTCGGGACAGGGGAAACACTGAAGCTTTCTTT
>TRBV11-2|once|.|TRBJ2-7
CASSLTGVYEQYF
TGTGCCAGCAGTTTAACAGGTGTCTACGAGCAGTACTTC
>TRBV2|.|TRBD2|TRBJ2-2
CASTRGDTGELFF
TGTGCCAGCACCCGGGGGGACACCGGGGAGCTGTTTTTT
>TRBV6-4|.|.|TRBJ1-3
CASSVNGASGNTIYF
TGTGCCAGCAGTGTAAACGGAGCCTCTGGAAACACCATATATTTT
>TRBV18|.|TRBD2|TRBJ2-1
CASSPRPAGGHSDEQFF
TGTGCCAGCTCACCGCGTCCAGCGGGAGGGCATAGCGATGAGCAGTTCTTC
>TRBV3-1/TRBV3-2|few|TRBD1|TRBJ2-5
CASSQAGTGDVETQYF
TGTGCCAGCAGCCAAGCCGGGACAGGGGATGTGGAGACCCAGTACTTC
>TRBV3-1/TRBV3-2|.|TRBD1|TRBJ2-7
CASSFPGQGLHEQYF
TGTGCCAGCAGCTTTCCGGGACAGGGTTTGCACGAGCAGTACTTC
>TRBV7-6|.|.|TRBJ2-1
CASSPFIQAGEQFF
TGTGCCAGCAGCCCCTTTATCCAGGCGGGTGAGCAGTTCTTC
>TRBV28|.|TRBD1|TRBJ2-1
CASRRQGADEQFF
TGTGCCAGCAGGCGACAGGGCGCCGATGAGCAGTTCTTC
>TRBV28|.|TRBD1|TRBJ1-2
CASNSPGTGSPRGYTF
TGTGCCAGCAACTCCCCCGGGACAGGGAGCCCTAGGGGCTACACCTTC
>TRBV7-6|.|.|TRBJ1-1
CASSLASYTEAFF
TGTGCCAGCAGCTTAGCATCGTACACTGAAGCTTTCTTT
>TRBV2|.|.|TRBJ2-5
CASRGRGAQETQYF
TGTGCCAGCAGGGGACGGGGGGCCCAAGAGACCCAGTACTTC
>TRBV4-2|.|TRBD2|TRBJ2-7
CASSQVTGLAGSSSYEQYF
TGTGCCAGCAGCCAAGTCACGGGACTAGCGGGATCCAGTTCCTACGAGCAGTACTTC
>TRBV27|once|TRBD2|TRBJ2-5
CASSLLIPSREGFGDKTQYF
TGTGCCAGCAGTTTATTGATCCCCAGCCGGGAGGGCTTTGGAGATAAGACCCAGTACTTC
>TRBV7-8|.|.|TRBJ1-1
CASSFHTEAFF
TGTGCCAGCAGCTTTCACACCGAAGCTTTCTTT
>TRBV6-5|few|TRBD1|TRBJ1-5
CASSLTGDEPQHF
TGTGCCAGCAGTCTGACAGGGGACGAGCCCCAGCATTTT
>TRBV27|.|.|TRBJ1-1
CASRQGLEAFF
TGTGCCAGCAGACAGGGTCTTGAAGCTTTCTTT
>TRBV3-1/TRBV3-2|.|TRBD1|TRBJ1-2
CASSPWTGADGYTF
TGTGCCAGCAGCCCCTGGACAGGGGCGGATGGCTACACCTTC
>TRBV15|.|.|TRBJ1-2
CATSIYSAGGNGYTF
TGTGCCACCAGCATATATTCCGCGGGGGGAAATGGCTACACCTTC
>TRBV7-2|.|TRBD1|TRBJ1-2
CASSSRTGSILGYTF
TGTGCCAGCAGCTCGAGGACAGGGAGCATTTTGGGCTACACCTTC
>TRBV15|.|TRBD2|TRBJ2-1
CATSREASGRSREQFF
TGTGCCACCAGCAGAGAGGCTAGCGGGAGGTCCCGTGAGCAGTTCTTC
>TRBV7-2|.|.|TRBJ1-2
CASSTRQVVSYGYTF
TGTGCCAGCAGCACGCGACAGGTCGTCAGCTATGGCTACACCTTC
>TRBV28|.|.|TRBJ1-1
CASSLTSRPSRMNTEAFF
TGTGCCAGCAGTTTGACGTCGCGGCCCAGCAGAATGAACACTGAAGCTTTCTTT
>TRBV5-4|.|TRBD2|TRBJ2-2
CASSLRAGGGTGELFF
TGTGCCAGCAGCTTGAGGGCGGGAGGGGGCACCGGGGAGCTGTTTTTT
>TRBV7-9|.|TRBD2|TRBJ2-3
CASSLNRLAVRDTQYF
TGTGCCAGCAGCTTAAATCGACTAGCGGTGAGAGATACGCAGTATTTT
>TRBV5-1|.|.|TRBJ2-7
CASSGFTRREQYF
TGCGCCAGCAGCGGATTCACTAGACGCGAGCAGTACTTC